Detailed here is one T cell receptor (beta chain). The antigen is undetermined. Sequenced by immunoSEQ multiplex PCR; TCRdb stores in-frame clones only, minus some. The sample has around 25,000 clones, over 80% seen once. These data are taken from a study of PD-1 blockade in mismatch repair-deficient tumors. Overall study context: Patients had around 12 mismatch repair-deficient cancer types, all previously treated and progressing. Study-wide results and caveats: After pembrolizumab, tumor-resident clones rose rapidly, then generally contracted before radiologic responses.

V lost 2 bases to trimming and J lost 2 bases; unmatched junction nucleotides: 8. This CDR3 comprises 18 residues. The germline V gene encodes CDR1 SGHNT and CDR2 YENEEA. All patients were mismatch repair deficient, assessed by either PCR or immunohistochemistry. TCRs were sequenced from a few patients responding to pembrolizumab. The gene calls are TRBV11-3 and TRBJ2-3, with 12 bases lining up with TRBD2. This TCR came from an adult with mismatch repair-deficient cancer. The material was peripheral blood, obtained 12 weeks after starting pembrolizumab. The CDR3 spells CASSLSGLAGGNTDTQYF. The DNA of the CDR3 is TGTGCCAGCAGCTTATCTGGGCTAGCGGGAGGGAACACAGATACGCAGTATTTT.